A single T cell receptor beta chain is shown here with its context. Its specificity is not known. This sample is drawn from a study of T cell responses to AZD1222 COVID-19 vaccine. Study results and limitations: Reportedly, close to half of spike-specific TCRs are directed against unmutated variant regions.

Pooled in the analysis were second doses at about 4 or about 12 weeks. Produced via immunoSEQ multiplex PCR; TCRdb's table is partial and in-frame only. The sample carries 110,000 or so clones, 80% to 90% recorded once. Trimming removed 0 bases from V and 1 base from J, with 6 bases in between. The CDR3 has 14 amino acids. Per the germline V gene, CDR1 is SGHVS and CDR2 is FQNEAQ. This receptor was identified in an adult who received the AZD1222 COVID-19 vaccine. The rearrangement links TRBV7-8 to TRBJ1-1, with no clear D. The material was peripheral blood, obtained 28 days after the second AZD1222 dose. CDR3 in DNA: TGTGCCAGCAGCTTAGCATCCAGGAACACTGAAGCTTTCTTT. It translates to CASSLASRNTEAFF.